This T cell receptor beta chain was sequenced for a study of T cell responses to AZD1222 COVID-19 vaccine. Findings and caveats of the study: Sampling captured repertoires only after the peak T cell response. Unmutated regions of variants are reportedly targeted by nearly half of spike-specific TCRs.

TCRdb keeps only in-frame clones here, not all; method: immunoSEQ multiplex PCR. In the table there are 140,000 or so clones, approximately 91% of which are singletons. A remark on this clone: Its matching antigen is unknown.

V dropped 2 bases and J dropped 8; count of bases not matched to a gene: 4. This CDR3 contains 14 residues. Germline CDR1 is SGHRS and CDR2 is YFSETQ. This rearrangement joins TRBV5-1 to TRBJ1-4, with 9 bases aligning to TRBD1. The TCR sequence derives from an adult who received the AZD1222 COVID-19 vaccine. Sample: peripheral blood, taken 28 days after the second AZD1222 dose. CDR3 region: CASSLQGAGEKLFF. In nucleotides, the CDR3 is TGCGCCAGCAGCTTACAGGGGGCGGGGGAAAAACTGTTTTTT.